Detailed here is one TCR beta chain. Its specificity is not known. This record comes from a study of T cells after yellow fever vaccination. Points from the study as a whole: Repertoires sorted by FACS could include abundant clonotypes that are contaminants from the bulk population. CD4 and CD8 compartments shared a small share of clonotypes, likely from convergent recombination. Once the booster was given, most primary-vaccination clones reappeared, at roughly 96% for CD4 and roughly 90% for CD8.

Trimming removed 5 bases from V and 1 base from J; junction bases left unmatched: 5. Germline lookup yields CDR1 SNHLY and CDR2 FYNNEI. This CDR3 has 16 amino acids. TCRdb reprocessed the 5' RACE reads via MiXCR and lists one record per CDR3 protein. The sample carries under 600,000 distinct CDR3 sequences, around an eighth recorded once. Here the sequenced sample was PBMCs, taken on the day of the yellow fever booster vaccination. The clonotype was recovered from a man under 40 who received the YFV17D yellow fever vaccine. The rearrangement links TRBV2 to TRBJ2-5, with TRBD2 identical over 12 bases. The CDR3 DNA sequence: TGTGCCAGCAGTCATCCGGGACTAGCGGGCCAAGAGACCCAGTACTTC. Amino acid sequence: CASSHPGLAGQETQYF.